This is a list of T cell receptor beta chains from one sample in a study of shared clonotypes between healthy human individuals. Using immunoSEQ multiplex PCR, the repertoire was profiled, and TCRdb retains in-frame clones only, with some absent. The sample holds millions of clones, 85% to 95% seen once. The sequencing input was naive CD4+ T cells sorted from blood. All receptors come from a man aged 18-30 years in good health. CDR3s include the opening cysteine and the closing phenylalanine or tryptophan. A D gene is named only where the DNA matches it firmly.

D	V	J	CDR3
NA	TRBV19	TRBJ2-1	CASSRVSGVSSYNEQFF
NA	TRBV10-1	TRBJ2-5	CASSESLSNQETQYF
NA	TRBV6-1	TRBJ1-1	CASSEPPRYTEAFF
NA	TRBV4-1	TRBJ2-7	CASSQVSTSRTYEQYF
NA	TRBV30	TRBJ1-4	CAWSSSTVEKLFF
NA	TRBV10-3	TRBJ2-5	CAISEGQETQYF
TRBD1	TRBV19	TRBJ2-7	CASRRTGQGEYEQYF
NA	TRBV7-2	TRBJ1-1	CASSLEGREGGEAFF
NA	TRBV5-1	TRBJ2-2	CASSLGGANTGELFF
NA	TRBV7-9	TRBJ2-7	CASSLDRAYEQYF
NA	TRBV7-9	TRBJ1-1	CASSRQMNTEAFF
NA	TRBV9	TRBJ2-2	CASPTGVELNTGELFF
NA	TRBV30	TRBJ2-3	CAWSGRQRAGNTQYF
NA	TRBV7-9	TRBJ2-5	CASSPRPTGIGETQYF
TRBD2	TRBV9	TRBJ2-1	CASSFSGRASYNEQFF
TRBD2	TRBV9	TRBJ2-7	CASSVTPNSGSEQYF
TRBD2	TRBV7-2	TRBJ2-3	CASRQTGGPDTQYF
NA	TRBV4-3	TRBJ2-7	CASSQEVAYEQYF
NA	TRBV6-5	TRBJ1-3	CASSYSPRSSGNTIYF
NA	TRBV5-1	TRBJ2-2	CASSLPGAGELFF
NA	TRBV5-1	TRBJ1-1	CASSLAGQNTEAFF
NA	TRBV6-1	TRBJ2-3	CASSSSSASTDTQYF
TRBD2	TRBV9	TRBJ2-7	CASSAGLAGRYEQYF
TRBD2	TRBV14	TRBJ2-5	CASSHHSGAQETQYF
NA	TRBV18	TRBJ2-5	CASSSGIQETQYF
NA	TRBV6-6	TRBJ2-5	CATGPGVPETQYF
TRBD2	TRBV10-3	TRBJ2-5	CAINSGGALETQYF
NA	TRBV27	TRBJ1-6	CASSFSSYNSPLHF
NA	TRBV6-1	TRBJ2-3	CASSTQGKADTQYF
TRBD1	TRBV19	TRBJ1-1	CASSIDPYRGWGTEAFF
NA	TRBV19	TRBJ2-7	CASRPGNGNTEQYF
TRBD2	TRBV7-2	TRBJ2-1	CASSLSVSGTHNEQFF
NA	TRBV2	TRBJ2-3	CASSEDRTRADTQYF
NA	TRBV7-9	TRBJ1-2	CASSFPAYGYTF
NA	TRBV21-1	TRBJ1-3	CASSQVVGARNTIYF
NA	TRBV6-4	TRBJ1-2	CASRGQNYGYTF
TRBD1	TRBV7-2	TRBJ2-3	CASSLIPITQGGQRGTQYF
NA	TRBV4-1	TRBJ2-5	CASSQDRTTRLETQYF
TRBD2	TRBV4-3	TRBJ2-7	CASSQGRLAGGYEQYF
NA	TRBV10-3	TRBJ2-7	CAISGQNYEQYF
NA	TRBV10-1	TRBJ1-1	CASSDQPNTEAFF
TRBD1	TRBV9	TRBJ1-2	CASSGAGTDYGYTF
TRBD2	TRBV28	TRBJ2-1	CASSPTSGGAFFGNEQFF
NA	TRBV5-1	TRBJ1-4	CASSLAGAHEKLFF
TRBD2	TRBV27	TRBJ2-1	CASSLRLAGGNRNEQFF
NA	TRBV6-6	TRBJ1-6	CASKVVLSPLHF
NA	TRBV5-1	TRBJ1-4	CASSWETRGEKLFF
TRBD1	TRBV7-7	TRBJ2-3	CASSPGTGWADTQYF
NA	TRBV18	TRBJ1-5	CASSPVGNQPQHF
NA	TRBV7-9	TRBJ1-1	CASSLEGVGTEAFF
NA	TRBV11-3	TRBJ2-1	CASSQDNEQFF
NA	TRBV28	TRBJ2-7	CASSLSGIGTYEQYF